The following is a TCR beta chain sequence with its context. The target antigen is unknown. The assay was immunoSEQ multiplex PCR, and TCRdb's table has in-frame clones only and misses some. Of some 1.1 million clones in the sample, roughly 77% were seen once. The germline CDR1 and CDR2 sequences are SGHTA and FQGNSA. CDR3 size: 15 residues. The J segment lost 6 bases and the V segment lost 5 bases, leaving 10 bases of the junction unmatched. This entry comes from a study of shared clonotypes between healthy human individuals. Across the whole study: Contributing individuals were two females and three males aged 18 to 49.

Overall study results and limits: Few donors restricted represented genetic and exposure-history diversity.

The TCR sequence derives from a man younger than 35 in good health. Some clones in this sample may be carry-over from other donors' samples. The rearrangement joins TRBV7-2 to TRBJ1-2; TRBD1 agrees at 9 bases. Sample: memory CD4+ T cells from PBMCs. Subset described: CD45RA-negative fraction. The CDR3 loop reads CASSPGQGIPNGYTF. The DNA for the CDR3 is TGTGCCAGCAGCCCCGGACAGGGGATTCCCAATGGCTACACCTTC.